The next 14 T cell receptor beta chains were all read from a single sample in a study of identical twins. MiXCR, run by TCRdb on the 5' RACE reads, gives a single entry per CDR3 protein. The table has about 570,000 distinct CDR3 sequences, more than 9% seen once. These data also formed part of another study, on yellow fever vaccine responses in identical twins.

The source material was PBMCs. All receptors derive from a woman between 18 and 30 years old in good health.

This clonotype has a count of ten or more. The chain's CDR3 is CSAIPSRSTEAFF. CDR3 coding DNA: TGCAGTGCCATACCTAGTCGGAGCACTGAAGCTTTCTTT. The chain joins TRBV20-1 to TRBJ1-1; D uncertain. Germline-derived CDR1 and CDR2 are DFQATT and SNEGSKA (reference sequence). Deletions cut 6 bases from V and 4 bases from J, with 15 bases between. This CDR3 contains 13 residues.

In its sample, this clonotype was seen many times. This rearrangement joins TRBV20-1 to TRBJ2-7; either TRBD1 or TRBD2 may supply D (6 bases each). Trimming took 0 bases from V and 2 from J, leaving 20 bases between them. Germline V gene sequence: CDR1 DFQATT, CDR2 SNEGSKA (reference sequence). This CDR3 has 17 amino acids. CDR3 residues: CSAREVLRGVMTYEQYF. The DNA for the CDR3 is TGCAGTGCTAGAGAGGTATTGAGGGGGGTGATGACCTACGAGCAGTACTTC.

This clonotype was seen at least ten times. V gene TRBV28 combines with J gene TRBJ2-7, with a possible D match to TRBD2 (5 bases). CDR3 length: 14 amino acids. V lost 3 bases and J lost 4, with 13 bases in between. Germline V gene lookup returns CDR1 MDHEN and CDR2 SYDVKM. CDR3 amino acids: CASSFRETLYEQYF. The CDR3 nucleotides are TGTGCCAGCAGTTTCCGGGAAACACTTTACGAGCAGTACTTC.

This clonotype came up many times. The rearrangement joins TRBV7-2 to TRBJ2-5; D is perhaps TRBD2 (6 bases). V gave up 4 bases and J gave up 4 bases, with 19 bases separating them. Germline V gene lookup returns CDR1 SGHTA and CDR2 FQGNSA. The CDR3 runs 16 residues. CDR3 bases: TGTGCCAGCAGCTCAATGGTTACTAGCCTAGGAGAGACCCAGTACTTC. Protein: CASSSMVTSLGETQYF.

In its sample, this clonotype was seen a few times. The chain carries TRBV27 and TRBJ2-7; TRBD1 might be the D (7 bases). Germline V lookup: CDR1 MNHEY, CDR2 SMNVEV (reference sequence). Trimming removed 3 bases at V and 0 bases at J, with 12 bases between. This CDR3 has 15 amino acids. CDR3 loop: CASSFAGQSSYEQYF. Written as DNA, the CDR3 is TGTGCCAGCAGTTTTGCGGGACAGAGCTCCTACGAGCAGTACTTC.

This clonotype was picked up a small number of times. The CDR3, as DNA: TGCGCCAGCAGCCAAGGACAGGGGGGGATGGGGACCCAGTACTTC. It translates to CASSQGQGGMGTQYF. The chain has TRBV5-1 and TRBJ2-5, with 10 bases matching TRBD1. The CDR3 is made up of 15 amino acids. V lost 4 bases and J lost 7; bases outside the gene matches: 10. Germline V CDR1 and CDR2: SGHRS, YFSETQ.

This clonotype was picked up a small number of times. The rearrangement uses TRBV6-2 or TRBV6-3 and TRBJ2-6, with 9 bases that match TRBD1. J was trimmed by 11 bases and V by 7 bases; bases with no gene match: 9. The CDR3 runs 14 residues. CDR1 and CDR2 (germline): MNHEY, SVGEGT. The CDR3 loop reads CASNRAGTGYVLTF. The CDR3 DNA is TGTGCCAGCAACCGAGCCGGGACAGGGTACGTCCTGACTTTC.

This clonotype has more than one count but fewer than ten. V is TRBV3-1 and J is TRBJ1-3; no firm D call. The ends were cut back, 6 bases at V and 1 base at J, with 4 bases in the middle. The germline V gene has CDR1 LGHDT and CDR2 YNNKEL (reference sequence). The CDR3 has 12 residues. The CDR3 region is CASSESGNTIYF. The CDR3 bases are TGTGCCAGCAGTGAATCTGGAAACACCATATATTTT.

This clonotype was counted a few times. V gene TRBV6-5 combines with J gene TRBJ2-1, with TRBD2 identical over 7 bases. The trim removed 0 bases at V and 0 bases at J, leaving 5 bases unmatched. The CDR3 has 17 amino acids. Germline V gives CDR1 MNHEY, CDR2 SVGAGI. CDR3 sequence (DNA): TGTGCCAGCAGTTACTCGGGCGGGGGTGACTCCTACAATGAGCAGTTCTTC. Translated, it gives CASSYSGGGDSYNEQFF.

In this sample, this clonotype turned up a few times. The chain uses TRBV7-9 and TRBJ2-3, with TRBD2 matching 7 bases. The V gene's germline CDR1 is SEHNR and CDR2 FQNEAQ (reference sequence). The ends lost 3 bases at V and 1 base at J; junction bases unmatched: 4. The CDR3 consists of 15 residues. The CDR3 sequence: CASSFRGSGTDTQYF. As DNA, the CDR3 is TGTGCCAGCAGCTTCCGCGGGAGTGGCACAGATACGCAGTATTTT.

This rearrangement joins TRBV30 to TRBJ2-7; D is possibly TRBD2 (5 bases). Germline V gene data show CDR1 as GTSNPN and CDR2 as SVGIG (reference sequence). Trimming left V 4 bases short and J 2 bases short, with 15 bases between. CDR3 size: 14 residues. The CDR3 loop reads CAWTFLARPYEQYF. As DNA, the CDR3 is TGTGCCTGGACCTTTTTAGCGAGACCCTACGAGCAGTACTTC.

This chain uses TRBV12-3 or TRBV12-4 with TRBJ2-5, with D perhaps matching TRBD1 or TRBD2 (5 bases each). The CDR3 covers 16 residues. V lost 4 bases and J 4 bases, leaving 19 bases between the germline ends. As DNA, the CDR3 is TGTGCCAGCAGTTCGAGATCGGGACGGATGGGAGAGACCCAGTACTTC. Amino acids: CASSSRSGRMGETQYF.

This clonotype was recorded at least ten times. This chain uses TRBV7-2 with TRBJ2-1; D remains unclear. Trimming took off 0 bases at V and 0 bases at J, with 6 bases between the two ends. This CDR3 has 15 residues. CDR1 and CDR2 from the germline V gene are SGHTA and FQGNSA. The CDR3 loop reads CASSLATHSYNEQFF. The CDR3 DNA is TGTGCCAGCAGCTTAGCGACACACTCCTACAATGAGCAGTTCTTC.

At least ten counts were recorded for this clonotype. The J gene is TRBJ2-2, the V gene TRBV5-1; TRBD1 aligns across 11 bases. V dropped 4 bases and J dropped 6; count of bases not matched to a gene: 2. CDR1 is SGHRS, CDR2 YFSETQ, per germline. The CDR3 extends over 14 amino acids. This CDR3 reads CASSVGQGAGELFF. For the CDR3, the DNA is TGCGCCAGCAGCGTGGGACAGGGGGCCGGGGAGCTGTTTTTT.